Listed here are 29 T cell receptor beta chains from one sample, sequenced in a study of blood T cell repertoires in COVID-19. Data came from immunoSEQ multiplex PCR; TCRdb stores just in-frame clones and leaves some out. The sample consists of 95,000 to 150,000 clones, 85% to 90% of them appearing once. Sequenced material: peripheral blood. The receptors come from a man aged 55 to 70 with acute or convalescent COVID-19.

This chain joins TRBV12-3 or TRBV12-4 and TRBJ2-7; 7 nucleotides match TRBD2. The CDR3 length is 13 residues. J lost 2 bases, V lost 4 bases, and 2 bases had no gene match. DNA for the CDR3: TGTGCCAGCAGTTGGGGAGGGCCCTACGAGCAGTACTTC. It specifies CASSWGGPYEQYF.

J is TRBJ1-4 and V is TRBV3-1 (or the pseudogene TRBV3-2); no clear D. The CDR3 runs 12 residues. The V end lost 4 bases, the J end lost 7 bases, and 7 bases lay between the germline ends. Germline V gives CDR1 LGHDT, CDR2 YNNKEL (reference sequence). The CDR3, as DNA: TGTGCCAGCAGCCTAAATAGTGAAAAACTGTTTTTT. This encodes CASSLNSEKLFF.

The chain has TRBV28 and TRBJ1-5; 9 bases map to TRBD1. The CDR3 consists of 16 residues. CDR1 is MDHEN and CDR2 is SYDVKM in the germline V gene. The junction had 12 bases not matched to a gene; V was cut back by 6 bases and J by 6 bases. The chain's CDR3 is CASSPHLGQGGQPQHF. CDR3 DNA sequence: TGTGCCAGCAGCCCACACCTGGGACAGGGTGGTCAGCCCCAGCATTTT.

The CDR3 region is CAWRRDSGNTIYF. The CDR3 bases are TGTGCCTGGAGGCGGGACTCTGGAAACACCATATATTTT. The V and J genes are TRBV30 and TRBJ1-3, with unresolved D. V lost 3 bases and J 0 bases, leaving 6 bases between the germline ends. CDR1 GTSNPN and CDR2 SVGIG come from the germline V gene (reference sequence). The CDR3 length is 13 residues.

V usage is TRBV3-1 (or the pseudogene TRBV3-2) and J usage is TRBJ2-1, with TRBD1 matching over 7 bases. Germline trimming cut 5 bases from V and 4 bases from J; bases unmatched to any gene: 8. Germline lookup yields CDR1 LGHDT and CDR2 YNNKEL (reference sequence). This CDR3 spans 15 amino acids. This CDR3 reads CASSTRTGAYNEQFF. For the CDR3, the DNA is TGTGCCAGCAGCACGAGGACAGGCGCTTACAATGAGCAGTTCTTC.

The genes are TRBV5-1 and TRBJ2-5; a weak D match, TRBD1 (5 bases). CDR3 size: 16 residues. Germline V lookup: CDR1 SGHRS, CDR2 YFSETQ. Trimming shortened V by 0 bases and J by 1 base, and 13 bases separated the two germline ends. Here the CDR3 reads CASSLGGNRFQETQYF. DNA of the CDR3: TGCGCCAGCAGCTTGGGGGGAAACAGGTTCCAAGAGACCCAGTACTTC. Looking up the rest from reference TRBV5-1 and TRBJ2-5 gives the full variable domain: KAGVTQTPRYLIKTRGQQVTLSCSPISGHRSVSWYQQTPGQGLQFLFEYFSETQRNKGNFPGRFSGRQFSNSRSEMNVSTLELGDSALYLCASSLGGNRFQETQYFGPGTRLLVL.

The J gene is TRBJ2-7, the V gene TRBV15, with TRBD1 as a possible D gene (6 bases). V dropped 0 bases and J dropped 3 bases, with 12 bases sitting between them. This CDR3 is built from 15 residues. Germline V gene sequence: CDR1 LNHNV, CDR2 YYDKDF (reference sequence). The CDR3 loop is CATSRDQGPFYEQYF. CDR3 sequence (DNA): TGTGCCACCAGCAGAGATCAGGGGCCCTTCTACGAGCAGTACTTC.

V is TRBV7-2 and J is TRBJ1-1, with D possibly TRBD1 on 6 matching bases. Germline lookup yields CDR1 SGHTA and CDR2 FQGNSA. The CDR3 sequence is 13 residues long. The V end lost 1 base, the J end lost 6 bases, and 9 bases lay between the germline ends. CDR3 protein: CASSLEEGAEAFF. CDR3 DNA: TGTGCCAGCAGCTTAGAAGAGGGGGCTGAAGCTTTCTTT.

As DNA, the CDR3 is TGTGCCTCCAAAAGGAGTACGAACACCGGGGAGCTGTTTTTT. This translates into CASKRSTNTGELFF. This chain links TRBV6-4 with TRBJ2-2, with D hard to call. This CDR3 spans 14 amino acids. Germline CDR1 is MRHNA and CDR2 is SNTAGT. Trimming pared 11 bases from V and 0 bases from J, leaving 13 bases between.

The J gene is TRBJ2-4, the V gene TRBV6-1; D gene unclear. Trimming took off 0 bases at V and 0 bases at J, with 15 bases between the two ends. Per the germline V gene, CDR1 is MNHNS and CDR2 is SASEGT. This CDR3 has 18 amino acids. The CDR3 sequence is CASSEAMAAALAKNIQYF. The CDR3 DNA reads TGTGCCAGCAGTGAAGCTATGGCGGCAGCTCTAGCCAAAAACATTCAGTACTTC.

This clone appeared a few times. CDR3 coding DNA: TGTGCCAGCAGCGAGGAGCTGTACAATGAGCAGTTCTTC. This encodes CASSEELYNEQFF. The rearrangement uses TRBV5-6 and TRBJ2-1; D remains ambiguous. This CDR3 region has 13 residues. Germline assignment: CDR1 SGHDT and CDR2 YYEEEE. Between the trimmed V and J ends, which lost 4 bases and 4 bases, there was a span of 9 bases.

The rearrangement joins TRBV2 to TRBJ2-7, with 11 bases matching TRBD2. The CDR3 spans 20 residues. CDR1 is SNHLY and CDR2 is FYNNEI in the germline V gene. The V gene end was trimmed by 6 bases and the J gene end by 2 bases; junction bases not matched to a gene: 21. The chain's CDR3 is CASRRRIRTATSGSTYEQYF. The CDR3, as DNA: TGTGCCAGCAGGAGGAGGATCAGGACGGCTACTAGCGGGAGTACCTACGAGCAGTACTTC.

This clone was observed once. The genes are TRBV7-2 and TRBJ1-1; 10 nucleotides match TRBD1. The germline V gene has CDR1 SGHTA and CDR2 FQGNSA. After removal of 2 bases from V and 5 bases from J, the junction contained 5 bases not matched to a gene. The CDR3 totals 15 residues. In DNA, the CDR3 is TGTGCCAGCAGCTTACTGGGGACAGGGGATACTGAAGCTTTCTTT. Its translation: CASSLLGTGDTEAFF.

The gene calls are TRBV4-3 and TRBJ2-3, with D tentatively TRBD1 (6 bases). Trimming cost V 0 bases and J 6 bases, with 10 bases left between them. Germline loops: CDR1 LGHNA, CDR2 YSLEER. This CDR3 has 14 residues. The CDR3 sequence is CASSQDEGEDTQYF. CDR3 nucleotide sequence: TGCGCCAGCAGCCAAGATGAGGGGGAGGATACGCAGTATTTT.

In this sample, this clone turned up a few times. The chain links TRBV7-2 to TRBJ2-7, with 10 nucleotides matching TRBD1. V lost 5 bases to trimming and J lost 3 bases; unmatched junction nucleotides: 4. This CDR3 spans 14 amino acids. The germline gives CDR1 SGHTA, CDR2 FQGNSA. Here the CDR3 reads CASSPRTGGYEQYF. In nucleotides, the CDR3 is TGTGCCAGCAGCCCACGGACAGGGGGCTACGAGCAGTACTTC.

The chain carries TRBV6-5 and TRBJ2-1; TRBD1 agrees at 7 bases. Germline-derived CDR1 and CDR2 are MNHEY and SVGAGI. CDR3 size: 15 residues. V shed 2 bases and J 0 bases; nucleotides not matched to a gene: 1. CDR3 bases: TGTGCCAGCAGTTACAAGGGGGCCTCCTACAATGAGCAGTTCTTC. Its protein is CASSYKGASYNEQFF.

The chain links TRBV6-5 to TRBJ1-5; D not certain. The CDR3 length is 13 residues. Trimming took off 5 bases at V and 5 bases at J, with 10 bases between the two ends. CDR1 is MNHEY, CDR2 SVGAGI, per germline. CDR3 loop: CASSRYRDQPQHF. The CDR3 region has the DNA TGTGCCAGCAGTAGGTATCGGGATCAGCCCCAGCATTTT.

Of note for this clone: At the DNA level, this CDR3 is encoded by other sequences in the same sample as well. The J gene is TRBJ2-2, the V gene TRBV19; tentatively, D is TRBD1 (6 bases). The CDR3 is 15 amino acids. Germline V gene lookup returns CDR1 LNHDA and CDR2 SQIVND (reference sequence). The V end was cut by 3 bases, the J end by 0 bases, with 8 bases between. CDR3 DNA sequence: TGTGCCAGTAGTATCCAGGGGTCGAACACCGGGGAGCTGTTTTTT. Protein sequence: CASSIQGSNTGELFF.

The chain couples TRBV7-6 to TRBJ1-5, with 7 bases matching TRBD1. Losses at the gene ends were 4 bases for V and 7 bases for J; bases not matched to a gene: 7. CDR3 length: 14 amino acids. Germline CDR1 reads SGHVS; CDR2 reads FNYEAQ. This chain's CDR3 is CASSSRQGGQPQHF. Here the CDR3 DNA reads TGTGCCAGCAGCTCCAGACAGGGAGGCCAGCCCCAGCATTTT.

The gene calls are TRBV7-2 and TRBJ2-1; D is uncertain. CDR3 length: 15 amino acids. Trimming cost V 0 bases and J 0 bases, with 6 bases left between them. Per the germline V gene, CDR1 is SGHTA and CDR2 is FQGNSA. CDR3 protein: CASSLALASYNEQFF. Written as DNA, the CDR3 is TGTGCCAGCAGCTTAGCTTTAGCCTCCTACAATGAGCAGTTCTTC.

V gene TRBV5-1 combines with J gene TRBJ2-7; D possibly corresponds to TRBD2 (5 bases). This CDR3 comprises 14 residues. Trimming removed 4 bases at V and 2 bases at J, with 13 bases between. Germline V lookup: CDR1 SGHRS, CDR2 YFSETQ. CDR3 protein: CASSPGSSPYEQYF. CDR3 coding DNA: TGCGCCAGCAGCCCGGGGTCCAGCCCCTACGAGCAGTACTTC.

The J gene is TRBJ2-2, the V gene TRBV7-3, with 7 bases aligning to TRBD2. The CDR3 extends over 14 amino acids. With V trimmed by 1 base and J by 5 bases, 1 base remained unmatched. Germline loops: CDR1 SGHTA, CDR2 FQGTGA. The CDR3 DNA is TGTGCCAGCAGCTTAAGCGGGGGAACCGGGGAGCTGTTTTTT. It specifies CASSLSGGTGELFF.

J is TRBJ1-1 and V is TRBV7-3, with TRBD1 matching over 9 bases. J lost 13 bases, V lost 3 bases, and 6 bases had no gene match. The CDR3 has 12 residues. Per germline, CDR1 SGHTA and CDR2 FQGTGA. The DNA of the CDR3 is TGTGCCAGCAGCTTGGGACAGGGAGTAGTTTTCTTT. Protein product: CASSLGQGVVFF.

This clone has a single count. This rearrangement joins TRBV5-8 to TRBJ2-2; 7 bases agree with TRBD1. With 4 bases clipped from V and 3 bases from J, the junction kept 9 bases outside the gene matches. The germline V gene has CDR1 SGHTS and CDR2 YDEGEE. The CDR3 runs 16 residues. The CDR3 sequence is CASSRGQEIHTGELFF. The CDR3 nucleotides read TGTGCCAGCAGCCGAGGACAGGAGATCCACACCGGGGAGCTGTTTTTT.

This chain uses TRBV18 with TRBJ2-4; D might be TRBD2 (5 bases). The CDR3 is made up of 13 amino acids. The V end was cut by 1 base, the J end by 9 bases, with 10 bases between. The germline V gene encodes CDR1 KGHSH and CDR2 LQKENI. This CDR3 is CASSPRDAGIQYF. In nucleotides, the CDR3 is TGTGCCAGCTCACCACGGGATGCGGGCATTCAGTACTTC.

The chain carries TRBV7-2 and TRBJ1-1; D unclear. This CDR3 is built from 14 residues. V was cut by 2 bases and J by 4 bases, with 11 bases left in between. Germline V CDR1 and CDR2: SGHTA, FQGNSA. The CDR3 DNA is TGTGCCAGCAGCTTAAAAGGAGGAGGCACTGAAGCTTTCTTT. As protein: CASSLKGGGTEAFF.

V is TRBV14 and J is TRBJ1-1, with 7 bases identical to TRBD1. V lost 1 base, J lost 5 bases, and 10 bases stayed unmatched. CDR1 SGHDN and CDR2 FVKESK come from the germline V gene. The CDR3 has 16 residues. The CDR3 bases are TGTGCCAGCAGCCAAGCGGGACAGTTTTCGAGAACTGAAGCTTTCTTT. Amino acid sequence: CASSQAGQFSRTEAFF.

CDR3 DNA: TGTGCCTGGGGCCTGGGGGGCGAGCAGTACTTC. It specifies CAWGLGGEQYF. The chain recombines TRBV30 with TRBJ2-7, with D perhaps TRBD2 (6 bases). V dropped 5 bases and J dropped 6 bases, with 11 bases sitting between them. Germline CDR1 and CDR2: GTSNPN and SVGIG (reference sequence). The CDR3 has 11 residues.

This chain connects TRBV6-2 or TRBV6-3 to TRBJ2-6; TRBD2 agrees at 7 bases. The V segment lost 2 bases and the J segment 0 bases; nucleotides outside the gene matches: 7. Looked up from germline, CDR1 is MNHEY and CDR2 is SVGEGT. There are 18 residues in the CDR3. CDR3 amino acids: CASSYGSGGNSGANVLTF. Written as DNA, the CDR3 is TGTGCCAGCAGTTACGGATCGGGAGGAAACTCTGGGGCCAACGTCCTGACTTTC.